The 10 T cell receptor beta chains below were found in one sample sequenced in a study of identical twins. TCRdb redid the calling of the 5' RACE reads with MiXCR, one entry per CDR3 protein. The sample includes about 890,000 distinct CDR3 sequences, around 12% seen only once; the top ten take around 1.5%. Separately, the same data were catalogued under a study of yellow fever vaccine responses in identical twins.

Sequencing was performed on PBMCs. These receptors came from a woman younger than 30 in good health.

This clonotype was found once. This CDR3 reads CASSHRDQGTQYF. In DNA, the CDR3 is TGTGCCAGCAGCCATCGGGACCAGGGGACGCAGTATTTT. The chain links TRBV7-3 to TRBJ2-3; possible D gene TRBD1, 6 bases. Trimming cost V 5 bases and J 9 bases, with 15 bases left between them. The CDR3 contains 13 residues. Per germline, CDR1 SGHTA and CDR2 FQGTGA.

This rearrangement joins TRBV6-1 to TRBJ1-5; D uncertain. Germline assignment: CDR1 MNHNS and CDR2 SASEGT. The CDR3 has 15 residues. V was pared by 5 bases and J by 0 bases, with 11 bases between. The DNA of the CDR3 is TGTGCCAGCAGTCCCCAATTTATTAGCAATCAGCCCCAGCATTTT. This sequence encodes CASSPQFISNQPQHF.

This clonotype was seen a few times. V usage is TRBV12-3 or TRBV12-4 and J usage is TRBJ2-7, with 10 bases matching TRBD2. The J segment lost 3 bases and the V segment lost 6 bases, leaving 5 bases of the junction unmatched. The CDR3 has 14 residues. CDR3 bases: TGTGCCAGCAGCCAGCGGGAGGGGCTCTACGAGCAGTACTTC. Residues: CASSQREGLYEQYF.

There are many counts of this clonotype. The rearrangement uses TRBV15 and TRBJ2-1, with 14 bases matching TRBD2. CDR1 is LNHNV and CDR2 is YYDKDF in the germline V gene (reference sequence). Losses at the gene ends were 2 bases for V and 8 bases for J; bases not matched to a gene: 8. The CDR3 contains 17 residues. The chain's CDR3 is CATSRSGGLAGGHEQFF. Written as DNA, the CDR3 is TGTGCCACCAGCAGATCCGGTGGACTAGCGGGAGGCCATGAGCAGTTCTTC.

This clonotype was seen only a few times. The chain carries TRBV2 and TRBJ2-7; maybe TRBD2 (5 bases). This CDR3 has 13 amino acids. Per the germline V gene, CDR1 is SNHLY and CDR2 is FYNNEI. V was pared by 7 bases and J by 2 bases, with 12 bases between. CDR3 nucleotides: TGTGCCAGCACCCCGACTAACCCCTACGAGCAGTACTTC. Protein sequence: CASTPTNPYEQYF.

The chain links TRBV12-3 or TRBV12-4 to TRBJ2-7; 12 nucleotides line up with TRBD2. There are 15 residues in the CDR3. V lost 5 bases to trimming and J lost 6 bases; unmatched junction nucleotides: 8. CDR3 DNA sequence: TGTGCCAGCAGTACCTGGACTAGCGGGAACTTCGAGCAGTACTTC. Translating it yields CASSTWTSGNFEQYF.

The V call is TRBV5-1, the J call TRBJ2-1, with D hard to call. V dropped 0 bases and J dropped 0 bases, with 13 bases sitting between them. This CDR3 has 17 amino acids. Germline CDR1 and CDR2: SGHRS and YFSETQ. The CDR3 DNA sequence: TGCGCCAGCAGCTTGGAAAGGATTAGGAACTCCTACAATGAGCAGTTCTTC. Its translation: CASSLERIRNSYNEQFF.

This sequence joins TRBV20-1 and TRBJ2-7; 8 nucleotides line up with TRBD1. The trim removed 0 bases at V and 3 bases at J, leaving 7 bases unmatched. CDR3 length: 15 amino acids. Germline CDR1 reads DFQATT; CDR2 reads SNEGSKA (reference sequence). CDR3 sequence: CSARDGTGTLYEQYV. CDR3 DNA: TGCAGTGCTAGAGATGGGACAGGCACCCTCTACGAGCAGTACGTC.

The chain recombines TRBV18 with TRBJ2-1; 7 bases match TRBD1. Germline values: CDR1 KGHSH, CDR2 LQKENI. CDR3 length: 15 amino acids. Trimming at V came to 3 bases and at J to 5 bases, leaving 7 bases not matched to a gene. CDR3 sequence (DNA): TGTGCCAGCTCACCGCAGCGGACAGGAGACAATGAGCAGTTCTTC. This translates into CASSPQRTGDNEQFF. Based on the CDR3 plus reference TRBV18 and TRBJ2-1, the full variable domain is NAGVMQNPRHLVRRRGQEARLRCSPMKGHSHVYWYRQLPEEGLKFMVYLQKENIIDESGMPKERFSAEFPKEGPSILRIQQVVRGDSAAYFCASSPQRTGDNEQFFGPGTRLTVL.

There are a few counts of this clonotype. The chain has TRBV2 and TRBJ1-1; 7 positions agree with TRBD1. The CDR3 runs to 12 residues. V lost 5 bases, J lost 7 bases, and 4 bases stayed unmatched. Germline V gene sequence: CDR1 SNHLY, CDR2 FYNNEI. The CDR3 nucleotides read TGTGCCAGCAGTAAACAGGGGCTTGAAGCTTTCTTT. This gives the protein CASSKQGLEAFF.